This T cell receptor beta chain was captured in a study of blood T cell repertoires in COVID-19. Germline trimming cut 2 bases from V and 5 bases from J; bases unmatched to any gene: 3. Germline CDR1 reads MNHEY; CDR2 reads SVGAGI. The CDR3 spans 15 residues. Measured with immunoSEQ multiplex PCR; TCRdb has only the in-frame clones, and not every one. The profile covers over 250,000 clones, with 88% appearing a single time and 0.75% to 1% taken by the ten largest. The V and J genes are TRBV6-5 and TRBJ1-4; 9 bases map to TRBD1. The clonotype originates from a woman aged 30 to 39 who had recovered from COVID-19. The source material was PBMCs or T cells enriched from blood (not recorded which). The DNA of the CDR3 is TGTGCCAGCAGTTACCCGGGACAGGGAAATGAAAAACTGTTTTTT. Translating gives CASSYPGQGNEKLFF.